This T cell receptor (beta chain) emerged from a study of TIL therapy for anti-PD-1-resistant metastatic lung cancer. Germline assignment: CDR1 SGHRS and CDR2 YFSETQ. The CDR3 has 13 residues. Trimming took off 2 bases at V and 5 bases at J, with 7 bases between the two ends. The libraries were made with immunoSEQ v3. The method was immunoSEQ multiplex PCR; TCRdb's version includes in-frame clones alone and lacks a portion of them. In the table there are about 7,200 clones, just under 75% of which are singletons. Specified time point: pre-treatment sample, taken before nivolumab and TIL therapy. Pleural nodules or supraclavicular lymph nodes made up most of the excised metastases sampled.

The genes are TRBV5-1 and TRBJ2-2; D uncertain. The receptor was isolated from a person aged 25-85 years with non-small cell lung cancer. Source: tumor tissue, taken at baseline. CDR3 sequence (DNA): TGCGCCAGCAGCTTCGTGGGAACCGGGGAGCTGTTTTTT. It is translated as CASSFVGTGELFF.